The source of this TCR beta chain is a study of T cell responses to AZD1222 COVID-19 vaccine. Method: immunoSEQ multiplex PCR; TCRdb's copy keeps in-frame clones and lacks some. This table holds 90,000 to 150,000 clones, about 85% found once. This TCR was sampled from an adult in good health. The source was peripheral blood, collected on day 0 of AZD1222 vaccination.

CDR3 residues: CASFSTGDSAGKTQYF. In DNA, the CDR3 is TGTGCCAGCTTCTCCACCGGGGACTCCGCTGGAAAGACCCAGTACTTC. This chain links TRBV28 with TRBJ2-5; perhaps TRBD2 as D (6 bases). The CDR3 is made up of 16 amino acids. CDR1 and CDR2 from the germline V gene are MDHEN and SYDVKM. V was cut by 8 bases and J by 6 bases, with 25 bases left in between.